The 24 T cell receptor beta chains listed next were all sequenced from one sample in a study of CD8 T cells in Susac syndrome. Random hexamers were used to reverse transcribe roughly 0.45 to 1 ug of RNA. TCRdb re-called the immunoSEQ multiplex PCR reads through MiXCR, storing one row per CDR3 protein. Of roughly 120,000 distinct CDR3 sequences listed, around 94% are singletons. Sequencing was done on a sample of CD4+ T cells from PBMCs. The receptors here all came from a human donor in good health.

This clonotype was seen once. This chain connects TRBV28 to TRBJ1-1; tentatively, D is TRBD1 (6 bases). This CDR3 spans 14 amino acids. Trimming took 6 bases from V and 0 from J, leaving 11 bases between them. From germline, CDR1 is MDHEN and CDR2 SYDVKM. Here the CDR3 reads CASRVGGMNTEAFF. For the CDR3, the DNA is TGTGCCAGCAGGGTAGGGGGAATGAACACTGAAGCTTTCTTT. The whole variable domain, remainder taken from reference TRBV28 and TRBJ1-1, is DVKVTQSSRYLVKRTGEKVFLECVQDMDHENMFWYRQDPGLGLRLIYFSYDVKMKEKGDIPEGYSVSREKKERFSLILESASTNQTSMYLCASRVGGMNTEAFFGQGTRLTVV.

The genes are TRBV7-9 and TRBJ2-7, with 10 bases that match TRBD2. Trimming took 5 bases from V and 7 from J; bases not matched to a gene: 11. This CDR3 comprises 15 residues. Germline CDR1 and CDR2: SEHNR and FQNEAQ (reference sequence). CDR3 DNA: TGTGCCAGCAGCCGGACTAGCGGATCCCGCCGGGAGCAGTACTTC. This gives the protein CASSRTSGSRREQYF.

V and J are TRBV28 and TRBJ2-2; D possibly corresponds to TRBD2 (6 bases). Germline V lookup: CDR1 MDHEN, CDR2 SYDVKM. This CDR3 region has 15 residues. Between the trimmed V and J ends, which lost 4 bases and 2 bases, there was a span of 11 bases. In DNA, the CDR3 is TGTGCCAGCAGTTCCCCCGGGAGCAACACCGGGGAGCTGTTTTTT. Translated: CASSSPGSNTGELFF.

In its sample, this clonotype was seen once. The V gene is TRBV18, the J gene TRBJ1-1; TRBD1 might be the D (6 bases). V lost 6 bases and J 1 base, leaving 30 bases between the germline ends. Germline V lookup: CDR1 KGHSH, CDR2 LQKENI. This CDR3 is 20 amino acids long. In DNA form, the CDR3 reads TGTGCCAGCTCGCTCGACCCTATTCTCCAGGGGATCGGAGGGAACACTGAAGCTTTCTTT. It codes for CASSLDPILQGIGGNTEAFF.

This sequence joins TRBV6-6 and TRBJ2-7, with D possibly being TRBD2 (5 bases). Trimming left V 11 bases short and J 3 bases short, with 17 bases between. Per germline, CDR1 MNHNY and CDR2 SVGAGI (reference sequence). There are 13 residues in the CDR3. The CDR3 is CAGGRGGDYEQYF. As DNA, the CDR3 is TGTGCCGGTGGTCGGGGTGGGGACTACGAGCAGTACTTC.

The chain is built from TRBV29-1 and TRBJ2-3, with 9 bases matching TRBD2. The CDR3 runs to 14 residues. CDR1 is SQVTM, CDR2 ANQGSEA, per germline. The J segment lost 3 bases and the V segment lost 4 bases, leaving 5 bases of the junction unmatched. The CDR3 spells CSVVLTSGTDTQYF. CDR3 nucleotide sequence: TGCAGCGTTGTCTTGACTAGCGGTACAGATACGCAGTATTTT.

The J gene is TRBJ1-5, the V gene TRBV4-1; D is possibly TRBD1 (5 bases). CDR3 length: 17 amino acids. V lost 8 bases and J 0 bases, leaving 20 bases between the germline ends. Germline V gives CDR1 MGHRA, CDR2 YSYEKL. The CDR3 nucleotides are TGCGCCAGCCCGGGAGCAATAGGAGGGGATAGCAATCAGCCCCAGCATTTT. Its protein is CASPGAIGGDSNQPQHF.

The chain recombines TRBV5-1 with TRBJ1-1; no clear D. V dropped 0 bases and J dropped 5 bases, with 8 bases sitting between them. The CDR3 is 13 amino acids. CDR1 SGHRS and CDR2 YFSETQ come from the germline V gene. The CDR3 nucleotides are TGCGCCAGCAGCTTGGCCGGGGTAACTGAAGCTTTCTTT. Its protein product is CASSLAGVTEAFF. Based on the CDR3 plus reference TRBV5-1 and TRBJ1-1, the full variable domain is KAGVTQTPRYLIKTRGQQVTLSCSPISGHRSVSWYQQTPGQGLQFLFEYFSETQRNKGNFPGRFSGRQFSNSRSEMNVSTLELGDSALYLCASSLAGVTEAFFGQGTRLTVV.

The chain recombines TRBV5-6 with TRBJ2-7, with 12 bases fitting TRBD1. Germline assignment: CDR1 SGHDT and CDR2 YYEEEE. This CDR3 contains 15 residues. Trimming at V came to 5 bases and at J to 6 bases, leaving 9 bases not matched to a gene. CDR3 region: CASRLFGTGGREQYF. CDR3 sequence (DNA): TGTGCCAGCAGGCTATTCGGGACAGGGGGCCGCGAGCAGTACTTC.

V usage is TRBV6-2 or TRBV6-3 and J usage is TRBJ1-1, with TRBD1 identical over 7 bases. The CDR3 has 13 residues. CDR1 and CDR2 from the germline V gene are MNHEY and SVGEGT. Unmatched junction bases numbered 3, after V lost 0 bases and J lost 8 bases. The CDR3 protein is CASSYSSDREAFF. In nucleotides, the CDR3 is TGTGCCAGCAGTTACTCGTCGGACAGGGAAGCTTTCTTT.

The V gene is TRBV3-1, the J gene TRBJ1-5, with no clear D. This CDR3 has 13 amino acids. CDR1 is LGHDT and CDR2 is YNNKEL in the germline V gene (reference sequence). V was clipped by 0 bases and J by 7 bases, with 7 bases between them. The CDR3 nucleotides are TGTGCCAGCAGCCAAGATTTTGAGCAGCCCCAGCATTTT. This gives the protein CASSQDFEQPQHF.

The V gene is TRBV18, the J gene TRBJ2-3; TRBD2 might be the D (6 bases). Germline V gene data show CDR1 as KGHSH and CDR2 as LQKENI. The CDR3 spans 15 residues. V was cut by 2 bases and J by 3 bases, with 12 bases left in between. The CDR3 reads CASSPGTGMTDTQYF. In DNA, the CDR3 is TGTGCCAGCTCACCAGGGACTGGGATGACAGATACGCAGTATTTT.

The V gene is TRBV11-2, the J gene TRBJ2-1, with D perhaps assigned TRBD1 or TRBD2 (5 bases each). Germline assignment: CDR1 SGHAT and CDR2 FQNNGV. V was cut by 5 bases and J by 0 bases, with 17 bases left in between. The CDR3 is 17 amino acids. CDR3 in amino acids: CASSLRRDPVSYNEQFF. CDR3 sequence (DNA): TGTGCCAGCAGCCTTCGTCGGGACCCCGTCTCCTACAATGAGCAGTTCTTC.

This chain uses TRBV7-9 with TRBJ2-4; possible D gene TRBD2, 6 bases. Looked up from germline, CDR1 is SEHNR and CDR2 is FQNEAQ (reference sequence). The V gene lost 7 bases and the J gene lost 8 bases, with 12 bases spanning the gap. This CDR3 has 12 amino acids. The CDR3 region is CASTAREDIQYF. Here the CDR3 DNA reads TGTGCCAGCACCGCAAGGGAGGACATTCAGTACTTC.

A single count supports this clonotype. The DNA of the CDR3 is TGTGCCAGCCCAGCTAACCTACAGGGATCAACGAACACTGAAGCTTTCTTT. This gives the protein CASPANLQGSTNTEAFF. The chain employs TRBV18 and TRBJ1-1, with D possibly being TRBD1 (6 bases). With 8 bases removed from V and 1 base from J, the gap between germline ends came to 23 bases. The length of the CDR3 is 17 residues. Germline V gene lookup returns CDR1 KGHSH and CDR2 LQKENI.

The chain is built from TRBV5-1 and TRBJ2-1; 8 nucleotides agree with TRBD2. Germline values: CDR1 SGHRS, CDR2 YFSETQ. With V trimmed by 2 bases and J by 0 bases, 4 bases remained unmatched. The CDR3 contains 16 residues. The CDR3, as DNA: TGCGCCAGCAGCTTTTTGGGACTAGTCTCCTACAATGAGCAGTTCTTC. It yields the protein CASSFLGLVSYNEQFF.

The V and J genes are TRBV7-2 and TRBJ2-7, with TRBD2 identical over 10 bases. The CDR3 loop spans 17 amino acids. The germline V gene encodes CDR1 SGHTA and CDR2 FQGNSA. The V segment lost 4 bases and the J segment 3 bases; nucleotides outside the gene matches: 12. The chain's CDR3 is CASSSRTGTSVRYEQYF. The CDR3 DNA reads TGTGCCAGCAGCTCGAGGACCGGGACTAGCGTACGCTACGAGCAGTACTTC. Drawing the rest from reference TRBV7-2 and TRBJ2-7, the complete variable domain is GAGVSQSPSNKVTEKGKDVELRCDPISGHTALYWYRQSLGQGLEFLIYFQGNSAPDKSGLPSDRFSAERTGGSVSTLTIQRTQQEDSAVYLCASSSRTGTSVRYEQYFGPGTRLTVT.

The V gene is TRBV30, the J gene TRBJ2-2; D not certain. Germline V lookup: CDR1 GTSNPN, CDR2 SVGIG (reference sequence). Trimming stripped 3 bases from V and 1 base from J, with 3 bases between. CDR3 length equals 12 residues. The CDR3 is CAWRLNTGELFF. Here the CDR3 DNA reads TGTGCCTGGAGACTGAACACCGGGGAGCTGTTTTTT.

This chain links TRBV20-1 with TRBJ1-5, with a possible D match to TRBD1 (6 bases). V was trimmed by 6 bases and J by 5 bases, leaving 17 bases between them. This CDR3 comprises 14 residues. Germline lookup yields CDR1 DFQATT and CDR2 SNEGSKA (reference sequence). The DNA for the CDR3 is TGCAGTGCCCCGCGGGGGGCCCTCGATCAGCCCCAGCATTTT. It codes for CSAPRGALDQPQHF.

In this sample, this clonotype turned up once. V usage is TRBV16 and J usage is TRBJ2-1; TRBD2 might be the D (6 bases). Germline CDR1 reads KGHSY; CDR2 reads FQNENV. The CDR3 loop spans 16 amino acids. The V gene lost 3 bases and the J gene lost 8 bases, with 20 bases spanning the gap. This chain's CDR3 is CASSQPGLAPRDEQFF. Here the CDR3 DNA reads TGTGCCAGCAGCCAGCCGGGACTGGCGCCTCGCGATGAGCAGTTCTTC. Full variable domain (missing parts from reference TRBV16 and TRBJ2-1): GEEVAQTPKHLVRGEGQKAKLYCAPIKGHSYVFWYQQVLKNEFKFLISFQNENVFDETGMPKERFSAKCLPNSPCSLEIQATKLEDSAVYFCASSQPGLAPRDEQFFGPGTRLTVL.

The J gene is TRBJ2-5, the V gene TRBV20-1; D remains ambiguous. CDR1 and CDR2 (germline): DFQATT, SNEGSKA (reference sequence). Trimming left V 5 bases short and J 4 bases short, with 17 bases between. The length of the CDR3 is 14 residues. CDR3 DNA: TGCAGTGCTTACATAGTCAGGAGTTCAGAGACCCAGTACTTC. Translating it yields CSAYIVRSSETQYF.

Here the CDR3 reads CATRFGANVLTF. CDR3 nucleotides: TGTGCCACCAGGTTTGGGGCCAACGTCCTGACTTTC. The chain joins TRBV15 to TRBJ2-6; D not certain. The CDR3 is 12 amino acids. Between the trimmed V and J ends, which lost 6 bases and 3 bases, there was a span of 3 bases. Germline V CDR1 and CDR2: LNHNV, YYDKDF (reference sequence).

The gene calls are TRBV3-1 and TRBJ2-7, with 7 bases that match TRBD2. The trim removed 4 bases at V and 4 bases at J, leaving 19 bases unmatched. The CDR3 has 18 residues. Looked up from germline, CDR1 is LGHDT and CDR2 is YNNKEL (reference sequence). CDR3 sequence reads: CASSLQTSARRRGYEQYF. CDR3 sequence (DNA): TGTGCCAGCAGCCTACAAACTAGCGCACGCAGAAGGGGTTACGAGCAGTACTTC.

CDR3 amino acids: CASSPPGRRGETQYF. The CDR3 DNA follows: TGTGCCAGCAGTCCCCCAGGGAGGCGGGGGGAGACCCAGTACTTC. The rearrangement uses TRBV6-2 or TRBV6-3 and TRBJ2-5, with 7 bases lining up with TRBD2. V dropped 5 bases and J dropped 5; count of bases not matched to a gene: 11. Germline loops: CDR1 MNHEY, CDR2 SVGEGT. The CDR3 totals 15 residues.